A single sample is the source of the 22 T cell receptor beta chains below, sequenced in a study of blood T cell repertoires in COVID-19. Clones were read by immunoSEQ multiplex PCR, and TCRdb kept only the in-frame ones, dropping some. The sample includes about 360,000 clones, 75% to 90% of them seen just once. Sequences were obtained from peripheral blood. All receptors derive from a woman aged 60 to 75 with COVID-19, enrolled during active disease.

The chain couples TRBV6-1 to TRBJ1-3; D remains unclear. Trimming shortened V by 3 bases and J by 2 bases, and 8 bases separated the two germline ends. CDR3 length: 14 residues. From germline, CDR1 is MNHNS and CDR2 SASEGT. In nucleotides, the CDR3 is TGTGCCAGCAGTGATTTCAGGACTGGAAACACCATATATTTT. It is translated as CASSDFRTGNTIYF.

The chain uses TRBV27 and TRBJ1-4; 7 bases fit TRBD1. The V gene end was trimmed by 3 bases and the J gene end by 5 bases; junction bases not matched to a gene: 9. The CDR3 has 16 amino acids. The V gene's germline CDR1 is MNHEY and CDR2 SMNVEV (reference sequence). The CDR3 region is CASSLAPGTVNEKLFF. In DNA, the CDR3 is TGTGCCAGCAGTTTGGCGCCCGGGACAGTGAATGAAAAACTGTTTTTT.

V usage is TRBV5-1 and J usage is TRBJ2-7; TRBD1 might be the D (5 bases). V shed 1 base and J shed 5 bases, with 13 bases lying between them. This CDR3 is 14 amino acids long. Germline CDR1 and CDR2: SGHRS and YFSETQ. In DNA, the CDR3 is TGCGCCAGCAGCTTGTCGCCAGGGTTCGACGAGCAGTACTTC. It encodes CASSLSPGFDEQYF.

This clone appeared a single time. The chain is built from TRBV7-6 and TRBJ2-5, with D perhaps matching TRBD2 (6 bases). Trimming removed 0 bases from V and 10 bases from J, with 12 bases in between. Germline V gives CDR1 SGHVS, CDR2 FNYEAQ. The CDR3 has 13 residues. The CDR3 DNA follows: TGTGCCAGCAGCTTAGCGCCCGGGGAGGACCAGTACTTC. Translated: CASSLAPGEDQYF.

This clone was counted a few times. The rearrangement links TRBV11-1 to TRBJ1-2; no reliable D call. V lost 7 bases to trimming and J lost 4 bases, with 19 bases between them. Germline loops: CDR1 SGHAT, CDR2 FQDESV (reference sequence). This CDR3 is built from 15 residues. In DNA, the CDR3 is TGTGCCAGCACCAACTCCCCCCAGGACTTCTATGGCTACACCTTC. It is translated as CASTNSPQDFYGYTF.

The V and J genes are TRBV6-2 or TRBV6-3 and TRBJ2-5, with 7 bases identical to TRBD2. The CDR3 runs 13 residues. Germline CDR1 and CDR2: MNHEY and SVGEGT. V lost 5 bases, J lost 5 bases, and 5 bases stayed unmatched. The CDR3 spells CASSSGEGETQYF. The CDR3 coding sequence is TGTGCCAGCAGTAGCGGGGAGGGGGAGACCCAGTACTTC.

The V call is TRBV18, the J call TRBJ1-2, with TRBD1 as a possible D gene (6 bases). V was shortened by 3 bases and J by 4 bases, with 27 bases between the two germline ends. The length of the CDR3 is 19 residues. Germline CDR1 KGHSH, CDR2 LQKENI. CDR3 protein: CASSPIPIGTPPILYGYTF. The DNA of the CDR3 is TGTGCCAGCTCACCGATACCCATTGGGACACCCCCTATTCTCTATGGCTACACCTTC.

This chain links TRBV7-9 with TRBJ1-4; TRBD1 is a possible D gene (5 bases). V dropped 2 bases and J dropped 6 bases, with 19 bases sitting between them. Germline CDR1 SEHNR, CDR2 FQNEAQ (reference sequence). This CDR3 spans 17 amino acids. This CDR3 reads CASSLIVIGATDEKLFF. CDR3 bases: TGTGCCAGCAGCTTAATAGTAATAGGGGCCACAGATGAAAAACTGTTTTTT.

On this clone: The same CDR3 also results from other DNA sequences found in this sample. The chain joins TRBV5-6 to TRBJ1-5; 7 bases line up with TRBD1. The CDR3 length is 14 residues. Trimming removed 2 bases from V and 5 bases from J; junction bases left unmatched: 4. Per germline, CDR1 SGHDT and CDR2 YYEEEE. The CDR3 reads CASSLRGGDQPQHF. In DNA form, the CDR3 reads TGTGCCAGCAGCTTAAGAGGGGGCGATCAGCCCCAGCATTTT.

The chain carries TRBV7-2 and TRBJ2-1; 9 bases align to TRBD2. The CDR3 consists of 15 residues. J was trimmed by 4 bases and V by 5 bases; bases with no gene match: 6. Germline V gives CDR1 SGHTA, CDR2 FQGNSA. In DNA form, the CDR3 reads TGTGCCAGCAGCCTCGGGACTAGCCTATACAATGAGCAGTTCTTC. It translates to CASSLGTSLYNEQFF. Full variable domain (rest looked up from reference TRBV7-2 and TRBJ2-1): GAGVSQSPSNKVTEKGKDVELRCDPISGHTALYWYRQSLGQGLEFLIYFQGNSAPDKSGLPSDRFSAERTGGSVSTLTIQRTQQEDSAVYLCASSLGTSLYNEQFFGPGTRLTVL.

The chain couples TRBV10-3 to TRBJ1-4; weak D call: TRBD1 (6 bases). From germline, CDR1 is ENHRY and CDR2 SYGVKD. The CDR3 contains 16 residues. Trimming pared 6 bases from V and 8 bases from J, leaving 22 bases between. The CDR3 here is CAISKGWGLDQEKLFF. CDR3 sequence (DNA): TGTGCCATCAGCAAAGGTTGGGGGCTGGATCAGGAAAAACTGTTTTTT.

The chain recombines TRBV3-1 (or the pseudogene TRBV3-2) with TRBJ2-5; 9 bases match TRBD2. V shed 1 base, J shed 4 bases, and the junction held 10 bases outside the gene matches. The CDR3 runs to 17 residues. Per the germline V gene, CDR1 is LGHDT and CDR2 is YNNKEL (reference sequence). The DNA for the CDR3 is TGTGCCAGCAGCCAAGTTGGGGCGGGGGGGCCATCAGAGACCCAGTACTTC. Translated: CASSQVGAGGPSETQYF.

V gene TRBV6-5 combines with J gene TRBJ1-2; weak D call: TRBD1 (5 bases). Germline V CDR1 and CDR2: MNHEY, SVGAGI. CDR3 length equals 15 residues. Deletions cut 2 bases from V and 0 bases from J, with 10 bases between. Written as DNA, the CDR3 is TGTGCCAGCAGTTACGGGGCAGGTGCTAACTATGGCTACACCTTC. Encoded protein: CASSYGAGANYGYTF.

In DNA form, the CDR3 reads TGTGCTAGTGCTTTACAGGGTTCCGAGCAGTACTTC. Translation gives CASALQGSEQYF. The rearrangement joins TRBV12-5 to TRBJ2-7; a possible D gene is TRBD1 (6 bases). Trimming took off 7 bases at V and 6 bases at J, with 13 bases between the two ends. This CDR3 comprises 12 residues. Germline V lookup: CDR1 LGHNT, CDR2 FRNRAP.

The genes are TRBV10-3 and TRBJ1-2; unclear D gene. Deletions cut 3 bases from V and 2 bases from J, with 7 bases between. CDR1 is ENHRY and CDR2 is SYGVKD in the germline V gene. The CDR3 runs to 13 residues. This chain's CDR3 is CAISDTTNYGYTF. The CDR3 DNA sequence: TGTGCCATCAGTGACACTACGAACTATGGCTACACCTTC.

The table lists this clone with a few counts. The chain carries TRBV6-5 and TRBJ1-6; a weak D match, TRBD1 (5 bases). CDR1 MNHEY and CDR2 SVGAGI come from the germline V gene. The CDR3 has 14 amino acids. The ends were cut back, 2 bases at V and 7 bases at J, with 9 bases in the middle. CDR3 sequence reads: CASSYRRTNSPLHF. The CDR3 DNA is TGTGCCAGCAGTTACCGTCGGACAAATTCACCCCTCCACTTT.

The gene calls are TRBV5-1 and TRBJ2-5; 8 bases line up with TRBD1. Trimming cost V 6 bases and J 5 bases; bases outside gene matches: 12. This CDR3 has 15 amino acids. Germline-derived CDR1 and CDR2 are SGHRS and YFSETQ. CDR3 DNA: TGCGCCAGCACAGCGGTGCCAGGGGGCGCCGAGACCCAGTACTTC. This translates into CASTAVPGGAETQYF.

The V call is TRBV24-1, the J call TRBJ2-3; 7 bases are shared with TRBD2. V shed 3 bases and J 2 bases; nucleotides not matched to a gene: 4. This CDR3 is built from 15 residues. Germline loops: CDR1 KGHDR, CDR2 SFDVKD. CDR3 residues: CATSDAGANTDTQYF. Here the CDR3 DNA reads TGTGCCACCAGTGATGCGGGAGCCAACACAGATACGCAGTATTTT.

This chain joins TRBV6-5 and TRBJ1-6, with D possibly matching TRBD1 (6 bases). The CDR3 consists of 12 residues. Germline-derived CDR1 and CDR2 are MNHEY and SVGAGI. Deletions cut 2 bases from V and 10 bases from J, with 6 bases between. The DNA of the CDR3 is TGTGCCAGCAGTTACGGGGGCTCACCCCTCCACTTT. It yields the protein CASSYGGSPLHF.

This rearrangement joins TRBV7-3 to TRBJ2-5, with D possibly being TRBD2 (5 bases). Germline CDR1 and CDR2: SGHTA and FQGTGA. The V gene lost 2 bases and the J gene lost 5 bases, with 15 bases spanning the gap. The CDR3 runs to 15 residues. The CDR3 loop reads CASSLGIGSGETQYF. CDR3 coding DNA: TGTGCCAGCAGCTTAGGTATCGGATCGGGGGAGACCCAGTACTTC.

This clone showed up just once. The V call is TRBV9, the J call TRBJ2-7; D call uncertain. Trimming pared 2 bases from V and 2 bases from J, leaving 11 bases between. The CDR3 runs 14 residues. From germline, CDR1 is SGDLS and CDR2 YYNGEE. Written as DNA, the CDR3 is TGTGCCAGCAGCGTTCATCGGGTCCCCTACGAGCAGTACTTC. The encoded protein is CASSVHRVPYEQYF.

V is TRBV4-1 and J is TRBJ2-1; 9 bases match TRBD2. This CDR3 spans 18 amino acids. V gave up 2 bases and J gave up 3 bases; unmatched junction bases: 11. CDR1 and CDR2 (germline): MGHRA, YSYEKL. The CDR3 reads CASSQRRRSGGVYNEQFF. The CDR3 region has the DNA TGCGCCAGCAGCCAACGACGGCGTAGCGGGGGTGTCTACAATGAGCAGTTCTTC.